A selection of T cell receptor beta chains follows, all from one sample in a study of CXCR3-negative and CXCR3-positive naive CD8 T cells. From the 5' RACE reads, TCRdb lists one entry per CDR3 protein and no DNA. The sample holds tens of thousands of distinct CDR3 sequences. Sequenced: naive CXCR3+ CD8+ T cells from blood. These TCRs come from a human donor in good health. Some clones in this sample may be carry-over from other donors' samples. Each CDR3 is given with its conserved first and last residue.

>TRBJ1-1|TRBV28
CASSFSQGYTEAFF
>TRBJ1-4|TRBV4-2
CASSPLTGVAPEELFF
>TRBJ2-5|TRBV25-1
CASRDREVETQYF
>TRBJ2-2|TRBV19
CASSIVMGTGELFF
>TRBJ2-3|TRBV6-6
CASSPGVVGLNDF
>TRBJ2-2|TRBV5-1
CASSPLRTDTGELFF
>TRBJ2-7|TRBV28
CASRPETQAYEQYF
>TRBJ2-5|TRBV6-1
CASSVEGYQETQYF
>TRBJ2-1|TRBV29-1
CSARGTSESSYNEQFF
>TRBJ1-2|TRBV20-1
CSARGDRDYGYTF
>TRBJ2-3|TRBV4-2
CASSQDRESTDTQYF
>TRBJ1-1|TRBV28
CASSLFASLGPEAFF
>TRBJ2-2|TRBV20-1
CSARPRGAGELFF
>TRBJ2-1|TRBV7-9
CASSSSVGTGIYNEQFF
>TRBJ2-3|TRBV28
CASSPYPAPDTQYF
>TRBJ1-1|TRBV4-2
CASSQVGDANTEAFF
>TRBJ2-2|TRBV6-2/TRBV6-3
CASTGGLNTGELFF
>TRBJ2-6|TRBV6-6
CASSYPDSGANVLTF
>TRBJ2-2|TRBV28
CASSLTGGYTGELFF
>TRBJ2-3|TRBV10-2
CASSNRNSTDTQYF
>TRBJ2-2|TRBV20-1
CSAHGGADTGELFF
>TRBJ1-1|TRBV19
CASSMGGAPEAFF
>TRBJ2-1|TRBV12-3/TRBV12-4
CASRPRSGVRNEQFF
>TRBJ2-1|TRBV12-3/TRBV12-4
CASTTHNEQFF
>TRBJ2-7|TRBV4-3
CASSQEKLGAYEQYF
>TRBJ2-7|TRBV5-4
CASSEGPYEQYF
>TRBJ1-5|TRBV5-6
CASSFGQSNQPQHF
>TRBJ1-1|TRBV5-1
CASSLSQGTNTEAFF
>TRBJ2-1|TRBV7-8
CASRPTGYLNEQFF
>TRBJ2-7|TRBV28
CASSSGAVGYEQYF
>TRBJ1-1|TRBV7-3
CASSPMVGTEAFF
>TRBJ1-1|TRBV7-9
CASSSTREGAWTEAFF
>TRBJ2-1|TRBV18
CASSPPRLGQGVRNEQFF
>TRBJ2-1|TRBV7-9
CASTRDPHNEQFF
>TRBJ2-2|TRBV20-1
CSARSPGAGDTGELFF
>TRBJ2-7|TRBV2
CASSEQGQGSYEQYF
>TRBJ2-5|TRBV28
CASSLAGAGQGTQYF
>TRBJ2-2|TRBV7-8
CASSLARDSETTTNTGELFF
>TRBJ1-3|TRBV6-1
CANAHGTAAGNTIYF
>TRBJ1-1|TRBV29-1
CSVEGLPINTEAFF